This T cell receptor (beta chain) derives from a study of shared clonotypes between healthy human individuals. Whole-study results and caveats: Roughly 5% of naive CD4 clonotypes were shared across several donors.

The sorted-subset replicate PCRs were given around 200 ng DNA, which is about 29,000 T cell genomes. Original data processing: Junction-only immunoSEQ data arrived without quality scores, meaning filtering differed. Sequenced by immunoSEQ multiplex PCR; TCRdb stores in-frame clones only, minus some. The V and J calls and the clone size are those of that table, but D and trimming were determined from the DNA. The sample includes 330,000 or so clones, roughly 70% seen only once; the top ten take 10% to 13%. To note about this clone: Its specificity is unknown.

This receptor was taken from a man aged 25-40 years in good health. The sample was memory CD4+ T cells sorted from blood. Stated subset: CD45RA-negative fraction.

CDR3 sequence reads: CASGPGLARRELFF. The CDR3 DNA reads TGTGCCAGTGGACCGGGACTAGCCCGAAGGGAGCTGTTTTTT. The chain employs TRBV7-8 and TRBJ2-2; 9 positions agree with TRBD2. The CDR3 is 14 amino acids. J was trimmed by 9 bases and V by 9 bases; bases with no gene match: 11. Germline CDR1 SGHVS, CDR2 FQNEAQ. Full variable domain (remainder filled in from reference TRBV7-8 and TRBJ2-2): GAGVSQSPRYKVAKRGQDVALRCDPISGHVSLFWYQQALGQGPEFLTYFQNEAQLDKSGLPSDRFFAERPEGSVSTLKIQRTQQEDSAVYLCASGPGLARRELFFGEGSRLTVL.